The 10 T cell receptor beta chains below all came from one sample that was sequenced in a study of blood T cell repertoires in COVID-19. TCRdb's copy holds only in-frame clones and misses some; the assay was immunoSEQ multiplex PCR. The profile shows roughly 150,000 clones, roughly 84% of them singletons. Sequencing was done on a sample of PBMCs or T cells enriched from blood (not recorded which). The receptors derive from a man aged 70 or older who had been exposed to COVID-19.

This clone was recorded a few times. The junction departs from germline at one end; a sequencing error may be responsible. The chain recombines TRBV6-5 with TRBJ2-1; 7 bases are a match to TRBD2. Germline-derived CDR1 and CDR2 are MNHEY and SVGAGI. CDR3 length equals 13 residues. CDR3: CASSTTSAGNRIF. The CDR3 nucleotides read TGTGCCAGCAGTACAACTTCAGCGGGGAATAGGATCTTC.

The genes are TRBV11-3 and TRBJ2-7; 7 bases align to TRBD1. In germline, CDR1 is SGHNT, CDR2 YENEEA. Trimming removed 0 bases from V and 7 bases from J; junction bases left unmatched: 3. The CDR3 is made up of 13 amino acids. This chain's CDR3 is CASSLETTGEQYF. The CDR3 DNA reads TGTGCCAGCAGCTTAGAAACGACAGGGGAGCAGTACTTC. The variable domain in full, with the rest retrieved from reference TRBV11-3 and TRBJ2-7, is EAGVVQSPRYKIIEKKQPVAFWCNPISGHNTLYWYLQNLGQGPELLIRYENEEAVDDSQLPKDRFSAERLKGVDSTLKIQPAELGDSAVYLCASSLETTGEQYFGPGTRLTVT.

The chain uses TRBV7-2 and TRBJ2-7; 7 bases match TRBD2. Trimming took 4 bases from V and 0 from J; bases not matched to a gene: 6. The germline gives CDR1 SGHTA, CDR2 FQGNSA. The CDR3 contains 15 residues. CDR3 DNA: TGTGCCAGCAGCTCTAGCGGAGCGGCCTCCTACGAGCAGTACTTC. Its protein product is CASSSSGAASYEQYF.

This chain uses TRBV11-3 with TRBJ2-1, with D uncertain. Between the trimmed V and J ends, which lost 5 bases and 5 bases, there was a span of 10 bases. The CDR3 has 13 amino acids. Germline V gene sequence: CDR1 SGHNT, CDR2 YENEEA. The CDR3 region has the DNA TGTGCCAGCAGCCTGAACAACAACAATGAGCAGTTCTTC. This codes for CASSLNNNNEQFF.

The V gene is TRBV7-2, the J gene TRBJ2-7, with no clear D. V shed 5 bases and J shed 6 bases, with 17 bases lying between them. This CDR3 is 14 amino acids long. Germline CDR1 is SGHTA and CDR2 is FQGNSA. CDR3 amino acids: CASSPALLAGEQYF. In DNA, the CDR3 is TGTGCCAGCAGCCCGGCGCTCTTGGCAGGCGAGCAGTACTTC.

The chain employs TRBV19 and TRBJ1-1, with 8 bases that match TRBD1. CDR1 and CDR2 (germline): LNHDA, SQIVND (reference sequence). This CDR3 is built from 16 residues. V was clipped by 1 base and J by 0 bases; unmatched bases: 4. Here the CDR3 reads CASSIAQGALNTEAFF. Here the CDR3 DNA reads TGTGCCAGTAGTATAGCCCAGGGGGCCTTGAACACTGAAGCTTTCTTT.

The CDR3 sequence is CASSERQGNQPQHF. In DNA, the CDR3 is TGTGCCAGCTCAGAGAGGCAGGGAAATCAGCCCCAGCATTTT. The V call is TRBV18, the J call TRBJ1-5, with D possibly TRBD1 on 5 matching bases. The CDR3 runs to 14 residues. Trimming removed 5 bases at V and 4 bases at J, with 12 bases between. CDR1 KGHSH and CDR2 LQKENI come from the germline V gene.

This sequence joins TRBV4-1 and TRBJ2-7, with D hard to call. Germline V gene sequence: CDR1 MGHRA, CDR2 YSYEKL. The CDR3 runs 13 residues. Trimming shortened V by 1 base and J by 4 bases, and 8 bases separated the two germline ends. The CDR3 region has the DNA TGCGCCAGCAGCCAAGGGGCAGGTTACGAGCAGTACTTC. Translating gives CASSQGAGYEQYF.

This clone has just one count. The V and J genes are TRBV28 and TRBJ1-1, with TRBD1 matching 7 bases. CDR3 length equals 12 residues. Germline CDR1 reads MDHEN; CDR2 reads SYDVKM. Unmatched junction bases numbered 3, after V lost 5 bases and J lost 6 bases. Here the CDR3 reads CASSTGQAEAFF. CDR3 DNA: TGTGCCAGCAGTACCGGACAGGCTGAAGCTTTCTTT.

CDR3 amino acids: CASSPGQASYEQYF. CDR3 nucleotides: TGTGCCAGCTCACCGGGACAGGCATCCTACGAGCAGTACTTC. The genes are TRBV18 and TRBJ2-7; 8 bases are shared with TRBD1. CDR3 length equals 14 residues. J gave up 1 base and V 3 bases, and 2 bases lay outside the gene matches. The germline V gene encodes CDR1 KGHSH and CDR2 LQKENI.